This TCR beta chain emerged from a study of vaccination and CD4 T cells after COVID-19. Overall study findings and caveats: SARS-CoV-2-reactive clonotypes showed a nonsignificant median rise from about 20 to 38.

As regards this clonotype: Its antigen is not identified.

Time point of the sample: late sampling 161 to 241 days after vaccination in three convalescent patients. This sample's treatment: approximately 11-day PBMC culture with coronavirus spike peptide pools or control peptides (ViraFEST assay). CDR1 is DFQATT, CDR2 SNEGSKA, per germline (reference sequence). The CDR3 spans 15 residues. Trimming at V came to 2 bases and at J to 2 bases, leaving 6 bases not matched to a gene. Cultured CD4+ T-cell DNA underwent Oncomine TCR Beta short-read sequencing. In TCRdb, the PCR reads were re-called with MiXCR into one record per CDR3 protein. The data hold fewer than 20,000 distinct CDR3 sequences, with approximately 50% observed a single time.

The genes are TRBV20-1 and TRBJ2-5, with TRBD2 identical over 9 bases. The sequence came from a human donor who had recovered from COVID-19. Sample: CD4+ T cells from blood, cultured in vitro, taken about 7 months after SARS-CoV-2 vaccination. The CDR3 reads CSARPGTSSQETQYF. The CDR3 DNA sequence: TGCAGTGCTAGACCCGGGACTAGCAGTCAAGAGACCCAGTACTTC.